The 3 T cell receptor beta chains in this list originate from one sample, sequenced in a study of T cells after posttransplantation cyclophosphamide. Sequencing used immunoSEQ multiplex PCR; TCRdb keeps in-frame clones, though not all of them. The table shows about 31,000 clones, with roughly nine tenths occurring only once. Cells defined as naive were viable CD3+CD4+ or CD3+CD8+ and CCR7+CD45RA+CD45RO-CD95-CD27+CD28+. The sample comprised naive CD4+ T cells sorted from blood. These receptors were obtained from a man under 40 in good health and a related stem cell transplant donor.

This rearrangement joins TRBV4-3 to TRBJ2-1; maybe TRBD2 (5 bases). Germline CDR1 LGHNA, CDR2 YSLEER. This CDR3 spans 15 amino acids. The germline V and J ends were trimmed by 4 bases and 0 bases, with 10 bases remaining between them. This chain's CDR3 is CASSRSGSSYNEQFF. The CDR3 coding sequence is TGCGCCAGCAGCCGGTCGGGGAGCTCCTACAATGAGCAGTTCTTC.

This chain uses TRBV9 with TRBJ2-7, with 8 bases lining up with TRBD2. The CDR3 contains 13 residues. The germline CDR1 and CDR2 sequences are SGDLS and YYNGEE. J lost 2 bases, V lost 8 bases, and 6 bases had no gene match. The CDR3 region has the DNA TGTGCCAGTGGGAGCGGGGGACCCTACGAGCAGTACTTC. This codes for CASGSGGPYEQYF.

This chain uses TRBV25-1 with TRBJ2-1, with 12 bases that match TRBD2. This CDR3 is 15 amino acids long. Germline V gene lookup returns CDR1 MGHDK and CDR2 SYGVNS. J was trimmed by 5 bases and V by 9 bases; bases with no gene match: 8. The CDR3 sequence: CASSTSGGYNNEQFF. CDR3 sequence (DNA): TGTGCCAGTTCAACTAGCGGGGGGTACAACAATGAGCAGTTCTTC.